These 21 T cell receptor beta chains came from one sample sequenced in a study of T-cell reconstitution after alpha-beta-depleted transplantation in children. The TCRbeta library incorporated unique molecular identifiers. TCRdb fed the PCR reads into MiXCR, producing one record per CDR3 protein. There are some 550,000 distinct CDR3 sequences in the sample; under 30% occur only once, and 13% to 15% lies in the top ten. Sequences were derived from PBMCs, mostly from graft donor cells, sampled 360 days after TCRalphabeta/CD19-depleted stem cell transplant. Receptors originate from a boy younger than two who had a stem cell transplant for acute myeloid leukemia, so the T cells may come from the graft donor.

In this sample, this clonotype turned up many times. The chain recombines TRBV20-1 with TRBJ1-5; possible D gene TRBD1, 6 bases. The CDR3 runs 15 residues. The V and J ends lost 3 bases and 0 bases respectively, with 12 bases between them. Germline assignment: CDR1 DFQATT and CDR2 SNEGSKA (reference sequence). Here the CDR3 reads CSASQGSYSNQPQHF. The CDR3 DNA reads as TGCAGTGCTAGCCAGGGGTCTTATAGCAATCAGCCCCAGCATTTT.

The chain links TRBV6-1 to TRBJ2-3; a possible D gene is TRBD2 (6 bases). Germline CDR1 MNHNS, CDR2 SASEGT. CDR3 length: 16 amino acids. Trimming took off 5 bases at V and 4 bases at J, with 19 bases between the two ends. CDR3 amino acids: CASSPTGLSGPDTQYF. CDR3 DNA sequence: TGTGCCAGCAGTCCCACGGGCCTTAGCGGCCCAGATACGCAGTATTTT.

This clonotype was seen repeatedly, ten times or more. This chain links TRBV5-1 with TRBJ2-1; D might be TRBD1 (5 bases). Trimming stripped 3 bases from V and 5 bases from J, with 12 bases between. Germline assignment: CDR1 SGHRS and CDR2 YFSETQ. CDR3 size: 14 residues. CDR3 sequence (DNA): TGCGCCAGCAGCTCCGTAACAGGCGACAATGAGCAGTTCTTC. This translates into CASSSVTGDNEQFF.

The sample holds many counts of this clonotype. V is TRBV5-1 and J is TRBJ2-2; D perhaps matches TRBD1 (6 bases). V lost 4 bases to trimming and J lost 3 bases, with 10 bases between them. The CDR3 loop spans 14 amino acids. Germline assignment: CDR1 SGHRS and CDR2 YFSETQ. The CDR3, as DNA: TGCGCCAGCAGCGACAGGATAGACACCGGGGAGCTGTTTTTT. It specifies CASSDRIDTGELFF. Full variable domain (remainder filled in from reference TRBV5-1 and TRBJ2-2): KAGVTQTPRYLIKTRGQQVTLSCSPISGHRSVSWYQQTPGQGLQFLFEYFSETQRNKGNFPGRFSGRQFSNSRSEMNVSTLELGDSALYLCASSDRIDTGELFFGEGSRLTVL.

This chain uses TRBV11-1 with TRBJ2-4, with 8 bases lining up with TRBD2. This CDR3 contains 18 residues. Trimming took 4 bases from V and 0 from J; bases not matched to a gene: 11. CDR1 is SGHAT and CDR2 is FQDESV in the germline V gene (reference sequence). The CDR3 region has the DNA TGTGCCAGCAGCTCCTTAGCGGGGTCAGCACTAGCCAAAAACATTCAGTACTTC. As protein: CASSSLAGSALAKNIQYF.

The chain uses TRBV5-6 and TRBJ1-5; perhaps TRBD1 as D (6 bases). The germline gives CDR1 SGHDT, CDR2 YYEEEE. This CDR3 comprises 14 residues. V gave up 3 bases and J gave up 3 bases, with 10 bases separating them. CDR3 in DNA: TGTGCCAGCAGCTCCGGACAGTACAATCAGCCCCAGCATTTT. Its translation: CASSSGQYNQPQHF.

The chain has TRBV20-1 and TRBJ2-4, with D perhaps TRBD1 or TRBD2 (5 bases each). Germline-derived CDR1 and CDR2 are DFQATT and SNEGSKA (reference sequence). There are 15 residues in the CDR3. Trimming took off 3 bases at V and 0 bases at J, with 12 bases between the two ends. This chain's CDR3 is CSARGEVGAKNIQYF. CDR3 nucleotide sequence: TGCAGTGCTAGGGGGGAAGTGGGAGCCAAAAACATTCAGTACTTC.

This chain uses TRBV20-1 with TRBJ2-7, with a weak D call TRBD2 (6 bases). Germline lookup yields CDR1 DFQATT and CDR2 SNEGSKA (reference sequence). V was trimmed by 5 bases and J by 5 bases, leaving 10 bases between them. This CDR3 comprises 11 residues. CDR3 coding DNA: TGCAGTGCTTCTCTAGCGAACGAGCAGTACGTC. Its protein product is CSASLANEQYV.

V is TRBV7-6 and J is TRBJ2-2; tentatively, D is TRBD2 (5 bases). The CDR3 is made up of 15 amino acids. With 6 bases removed from V and 6 bases from J, the gap between germline ends came to 17 bases. Germline values: CDR1 SGHVS, CDR2 FNYEAQ. The CDR3 is CASSQGSGASGELFF. The CDR3 nucleotides read TGTGCCAGCAGTCAAGGAAGCGGTGCGTCCGGGGAGCTGTTTTTT.

This clonotype showed up just a few times. CDR3 coding DNA: TGCAGTGCTTCAGAGAGACTAGCGGGGTCAAACATTCAGTACTTC. As protein: CSASERLAGSNIQYF. The chain links TRBV20-1 to TRBJ2-4; 11 positions match TRBD2. CDR3 length equals 15 residues. V was pared by 5 bases and J by 6 bases, with 9 bases of the junction left unmatched. The germline V gene encodes CDR1 DFQATT and CDR2 SNEGSKA (reference sequence).

The chain carries TRBV6-1 and TRBJ2-7, with 7 bases aligning to TRBD1. V was clipped by 6 bases and J by 6 bases; unmatched bases: 8. Germline V gene sequence: CDR1 MNHNS, CDR2 SASEGT. The CDR3 is 13 amino acids. The CDR3 is CASRGTEKGEQYF. The CDR3 DNA is TGTGCCAGCAGGGGGACAGAGAAAGGCGAGCAGTACTTC.

This clonotype has a count of ten or more. CDR3 amino acids: CASSSGGQTYEQYV. The CDR3, as DNA: TGTGCCAGCAGCTCGGGTGGACAGACCTACGAGCAGTACGTC. The rearrangement joins TRBV5-5 to TRBJ2-7, with D possibly being TRBD1 (6 bases). CDR3 length: 14 residues. Germline V gives CDR1 SGHKS, CDR2 YYEKEE (reference sequence). With 3 bases removed from V and 2 bases from J, the gap between germline ends came to 12 bases.

The chain links TRBV7-2 to TRBJ2-2; a weak D match, TRBD1 (5 bases). V gave up 6 bases and J gave up 3 bases, with 14 bases separating them. CDR3 length: 15 amino acids. CDR1 SGHTA and CDR2 FQGNSA come from the germline V gene. The CDR3 nucleotides are TGTGCCAGCAGAACCCAGGGCAAGTACACCGGGGAGCTGTTTTTT. Translated, it gives CASRTQGKYTGELFF.

This clonotype was seen ten or more times. This chain joins TRBV6-1 and TRBJ1-6; 10 bases are a match to TRBD1. Trimming at V came to 7 bases and at J to 9 bases, leaving 9 bases not matched to a gene. The CDR3 contains 15 residues. Germline V gene sequence: CDR1 MNHNS, CDR2 SASEGT. The CDR3 nucleotides read TGTGCCAGCACCGAAGACAGGGGGCTAGGTTCACCCCTCCACTTT. Translation: CASTEDRGLGSPLHF.

This sequence joins TRBV5-1 and TRBJ2-7; either TRBD1 or TRBD2 may supply D (5 bases each). V was pared by 3 bases and J by 4 bases, with 20 bases between. Germline V gene sequence: CDR1 SGHRS, CDR2 YFSETQ. The CDR3 length is 16 residues. CDR3 in amino acids: CASSWGTRLGLYEQYF. The DNA for the CDR3 is TGCGCCAGCAGCTGGGGGACGCGGCTCGGACTTTACGAGCAGTACTTC.

This clonotype was counted between two and nine times. The gene calls are TRBV20-1 and TRBJ2-7; D may be TRBD1 or TRBD2 (5 bases each). CDR1 and CDR2 (germline): DFQATT, SNEGSKA (reference sequence). V gave up 3 bases and J gave up 5 bases, with 14 bases separating them. CDR3 length: 13 residues. The CDR3 DNA follows: TGCAGTGCTAGGCCCTCCGGGACCCACGAGCAGTACGTC. This gives the protein CSARPSGTHEQYV.

This clonotype was seen only a few times. This chain joins TRBV28 and TRBJ2-3, with TRBD1 as a possible D gene (5 bases). The germline V and J ends were trimmed by 5 bases and 0 bases, with 15 bases remaining between them. Per the germline V gene, CDR1 is MDHEN and CDR2 is SYDVKM. The CDR3 spans 16 residues. The CDR3: CASSPPTGSSTDTQYF. CDR3 nucleotide sequence: TGTGCCAGCAGTCCCCCTACAGGTTCAAGCACAGATACGCAGTATTTT.

Many counts were recorded for this clonotype. This sequence joins TRBV25-1 and TRBJ1-2; D not resolved. Germline V gene data show CDR1 as MGHDK and CDR2 as SYGVNS. The CDR3 runs to 14 residues. The V end was cut by 5 bases, the J end by 2 bases, with 12 bases between. The CDR3 region is CASSQAGGNYGYTF. CDR3 in DNA: TGTGCCAGCAGTCAAGCGGGAGGAAACTATGGCTACACCTTC.

This chain joins TRBV11-1 and TRBJ2-3; the match to TRBD1 covers 12 bases. V lost 3 bases and J lost 1; bases outside the gene matches: 8. Germline CDR1 is SGHAT and CDR2 is FQDESV (reference sequence). The CDR3 runs 18 residues. In DNA, the CDR3 is TGTGCCAGCAGCTTGCCGGGACAGGGGGCACGCCGCACAGATACGCAGTATTTT. Its protein is CASSLPGQGARRTDTQYF.

The chain links TRBV12-3 or TRBV12-4 to TRBJ1-6; TRBD1 aligns across 7 bases. CDR3 length equals 14 residues. The trim removed 4 bases at V and 8 bases at J, leaving 5 bases unmatched. The CDR3 DNA follows: TGTGCCAGCAGTTCAGGGGGAGAGGATTCACCCCTCCACTTT. Protein: CASSSGGEDSPLHF.

This clonotype showed up many times. The chain carries TRBV28 and TRBJ2-5, with 10 positions matching TRBD1. V was clipped by 6 bases and J by 0 bases; unmatched bases: 10. CDR1 is MDHEN, CDR2 SYDVKM, per germline. The length of the CDR3 is 17 residues. This CDR3 is CASRSGTGDPNQETQYF. DNA of the CDR3: TGTGCCAGCAGATCCGGGACAGGGGATCCCAACCAAGAGACCCAGTACTTC. The whole variable domain, filled in from reference TRBV28 and TRBJ2-5, reads DVKVTQSSRYLVKRTGEKVFLECVQDMDHENMFWYRQDPGLGLRLIYFSYDVKMKEKGDIPEGYSVSREKKERFSLILESASTNQTSMYLCASRSGTGDPNQETQYFGPGTRLLVL.